This T cell receptor (beta chain) appears in the sequencing data of a study of human T cells and chemical hapten exposure (dated by TCRdb to about 2021). At the level of the whole study: For sensitization, 2% DPC in acetone was applied to a roughly 2 cm by roughly 2 cm area of upper inner arm skin. Patient blood was sampled pre-sensitization (week 0) and at 2, 6 and about 24 weeks after DPC sensitization. Throughout the study period of 20 to 25 weeks, patients also received therapeutic DPC doses to the scalp every week. The mostly female patient cohort included alopecia areata with under or over 50% scalp involvement, alopecia totalis and alopecia universalis. Patch testing was performed on the upper back with Finn chambers containing 0.01% DPC, and the patch tests were scored after 6 days according to International Contact Dermatitis Research Group standards. For TCR sequencing, blood came from about 28 alopecia patients at anywhere from one to four time points (pre-sensitization, 2, 6 and 24 weeks). Libraries were pooled for sequencing, and variation in per-sample TCR yields was attributed mainly to small differences in library volumes within the pool. In alopecia patients, the study followed how the peripheral blood TCR repertoire changed in vivo over primary and secondary sensitization to diphenylcyclopropenone (DPC), a hapten. Points the paper makes about the study in general: Significantly more large CDR3 similarity clusters were formed by expanded TCRs than by pre-sensitization or healthy control sets, consistent with antigen-driven responses. Because all patients had alopecia, a presumed autoimmune disease, the immune response of the patients might differ from that of healthy individuals. Repeated subsampling changed both the strength of the expansion versus patch-test correlation and the threshold at which the correlation became significant. Patch test score correlated positively with the number of PT1 expanded TCRs, reaching significance at thresholds 8, 16 and 32 but not at 4. DPC sensitization did not change the number of TCRs with a frequency above 1 in 1000, and there was no evidence of changes in global repertoire structure.

This specimen's time point label, per the study, means: patch test 2, 6 weeks after DPC sensitization. Read against the paper, the sample's treatment or condition label means: therapeutic diphenylcyclopropenone sensitization with weekly scalp DPC. At every patch-test visit, the blood draw took place before the patch test was put on. To be eligible, patients had to be aged 18 to 70, diagnosed with alopecia and judged suitable for DPC therapy, while pregnant patients were excluded. Total RNA was extracted from unfractionated whole blood that had been collected in Tempus Blood RNA tubes. Library preparation employed RACE. Sequencer: NextSeq 500. During library preparation, unique molecular identifiers were attached to individual cDNA molecules so that TCRs could be counted in a quantitative, reproducible way. For every blood RNA sample, sequencing covered both the TCR alpha and TCR beta chains. The paper's processing steps were these. Samples had a median of 95,638 TCRs, with a range from roughly 20,000 to 690,600. The Decombinator software suite was used to annotate V, J and CDR3 in the TCR reads. To make PS versus PT1 abundance plots, every sample was subsampled to the same number of TCRs (28,000). TCRs were defined as expanded if absent before sensitization and observed at least eight times at the 2-week time point. The public reads were reprocessed in TCRdb via fastp at Q25 and MiXCR, keeping in-frame beta chains. Each CDR3 protein gets just one entry, which takes the most common genes and DNA from the rows behind it. These V and J calls are TCRdb output, not the study's own analysis. The sample table lists over 70,000 distinct CDR3 sequences, about 8% of them with a count of one. The ten largest clones take up nearly 3.5% of the sample.

Reading from cysteine to phenylalanine, the CDR3 counts 16 amino acids. The only DNA kept is the CDR3, 48 bases in frame from the first base. CDR1 is given as GTSNPN and CDR2 as SVGIG, both from the germline V gene (reference sequence). Relative to germline, V is 1 base shorter and J is 4 bases shorter, with 16 bases between their ends. This clonotype showed up many times. There is no known antigen for this receptor. Qualities for individual bases were not recorded, and no much larger clone is one base off. The receptor was isolated from a woman aged 45-60 years with alopecia areata. Some clones in this sample may be carry-over from other donors' samples. This specimen consisted of whole blood, obtained in connection with sensitization to the hapten diphenylcyclopropenone (DPC). The chain is assembled from TRBV30 and TRBJ1-4, with TRBD1 perhaps the D gene, on 6 matching bases. The CDR3 region has the sequence CAWSGGHTPVNEKLFF. The DNA sequence reads TGTGCCTGGAGTGGGGGACATACCCCCGTTAATGAAAAACTGTTTTTT.